This T cell receptor (beta chain) was obtained from a study of cytomegalovirus exposure and HLA in healthy donors. As for the study in general: T cells numbering about 179 million yielded 90 million to 140 million unique TCR beta sequences in an earlier analysis.

Comments on this clone: What it binds is not known.

Between the trimmed V and J ends, which lost 2 bases and 4 bases, there was a span of 9 bases. Looked up from germline, CDR1 is SGDLS and CDR2 is YYNGEE. The CDR3 runs 14 residues. Vbeta (60) and Jbeta (13) primers were used in the PCR. Only in-frame clones appear in the TCRdb table, and some are missing; sequencing was by immunoSEQ multiplex PCR. The sample contains more than 95,000 clones, under 90% of which appear only once. Notes on the study in general: Analyses of presence/absence relied on an assumption of roughly uniform sequencing depth across donors. A later analysis reportedly identified an Asian-associated ancestry cluster as carrying fewer N-insertions than the roughly 670-donor mean.

The V gene is TRBV9, the J gene TRBJ2-2; D remains unclear. The material sequenced was PBMCs. The receptor was derived from a woman aged 25 to 39 in good health and CMV-seronegative. CDR3 residues: CASSVLPSTGELFF. CDR3 in DNA: TGTGCCAGCAGCGTCCTCCCGAGCACCGGGGAGCTGTTTTTT.